These T cell receptor beta chains were read from a single sample in a study of vaccination effects on CD4 cells after COVID-19. Profiled with immunoSEQ multiplex PCR; TCRdb holds only in-frame clones, not every one. The sample consists of more than 25,000 clones, roughly four fifths of them appearing once. Their antigens are not known. Source: CD4+ T cells from PBMCs cultured with HCoV-229E spike peptides, taken after COVID-19 vaccination. The receptor source for this set is a human donor who received a COVID-19 vaccine. Both conserved end residues are part of each CDR3. Fields, in order: D gene, J gene, V gene, CDR3 length, clone size, CDR3 DNA, CDR3 protein. D genes are given only for firm matches. Clone size is shown for a subset of rows, as once, few, many or a class of expanded clone.

TRBD1	TRBJ1-5	TRBV2	15	NA	TGTGCCAGCAGTGAAGCCCAGGGGGCTGGGCAGCCCCAGCATTTT	CASSEAQGAGQPQHF
NA	TRBJ2-3	TRBV11-2	13	NA	TGTGCCAGCAGCTTACGGGTCACAGATACGCAGTATTTT	CASSLRVTDTQYF
NA	TRBJ2-3	TRBV9	15	NA	TGTGCCAGCAGCGTAGGAATAGCGGAAACAGATACGCAGTATTTT	CASSVGIAETDTQYF
TRBD2	TRBJ2-5	TRBV10-1	17	NA	TGCGCCAGCAGTGAGTCGCCAGCGGGAACCTCACAAGAGACCCAGTACTTC	CASSESPAGTSQETQYF
NA	TRBJ1-5	TRBV29-1	16	NA	TGCAGCGTTGTCGTAGGGGGATTGCTCGGGAATCAGCCCCAGCATTTT	CSVVVGGLLGNQPQHF
TRBD1	TRBJ1-1	TRBV20-1	11	NA	TGCAGTGCTAGCCGGACAGGGAGAGCTTTCTTT	CSASRTGRAFF
NA	TRBJ2-7	TRBV29-1	12	NA	TGCAGCGTTGAGAAGGGAGCCTACGAGCAGTACTTC	CSVEKGAYEQYF
TRBD2	TRBJ2-7	TRBV5-1	15	NA	TGCGCCAGCAGACCAAAAGCGGGGGAAACCTACGAGCAGTACTTC	CASRPKAGETYEQYF
TRBD2	TRBJ2-3	TRBV6-4	15	NA	TGTGCCAGCAGTGAAAGGGCGGGAGAAAGGGATACGCAGTATTTT	CASSERAGERDTQYF
TRBD1	TRBJ2-7	TRBV29-1	13	once	TGCAGCGTTGCCGGGACAGAAAACTACGAGCAGTACTTC	CSVAGTENYEQYF
NA	TRBJ2-3	TRBV5-1	16	NA	TGCGCCAGCAGCTTGTTCGGGGCAGAAGGAGCAGATACGCAGTATTTT	CASSLFGAEGADTQYF
TRBD1	TRBJ2-4	TRBV6-2/TRBV6-3	13	NA	TGTGCCAGCAGTTACTCCAGGGGGAACATTCAGTACTTC	CASSYSRGNIQYF
TRBD2	TRBJ2-1	TRBV11-2	14	NA	TGTGCCAGCAGCTTACCAGCGGGGCCCGATGAGCAGTTCTTC	CASSLPAGPDEQFF
NA	TRBJ2-7	TRBV6-6	14	few	TGTGCCAGCAGTTACGGGGGGGCAGTTTACGAGCAGTACTTC	CASSYGGAVYEQYF
NA	TRBJ1-1	TRBV2	13	once	TGTGCCAGCAGTGAAGCTTCAATGATCGAAGCTTTCTTT	CASSEASMIEAFF
NA	TRBJ2-4	TRBV27	13	NA	TGTGCCAGCAGTTCTTACAGTCAAAACATTCAGTACTTC	CASSSYSQNIQYF
TRBD1	TRBJ2-1	TRBV2	15	NA	TGTGCCAGCAGCTCAAGACAGGGGTCCTACAATGAGCAGTTCTTC	CASSSRQGSYNEQFF
NA	TRBJ1-5	TRBV6-6	13	NA	TGTTTTACAGGGTGGGGTACGAATCAGCCCCAGCATTTT	CFTGWGTNQPQHF
NA	TRBJ1-4	TRBV30	13	NA	TGTGCCTGGAGTGTAGGCGTCGGAGAAAAACTGTTTTTT	CAWSVGVGEKLFF
NA	TRBJ1-5	TRBV14	15	NA	TGTGCCAGCAGCCAAGATGGATCAGGGGCGACGCCCCAGCATTTT	CASSQDGSGATPQHF
TRBD2	TRBJ2-4	TRBV27	17	NA	TGTGCCAGCAGTTTCGAGTTCGGGAGGGAGGGCAAAAACATTCAGTACTTC	CASSFEFGREGKNIQYF
NA	TRBJ1-1	TRBV9	13	NA	TGTGCCAGCAGCGTTCCCATGAACACTGAAGCTTTCTTT	CASSVPMNTEAFF